What follows are 7 T cell receptor beta chains derived from one specimen sequenced in a study of shared clonotypes between healthy human individuals. Selected positively for CCR7 and CD45RO-negative, naive CD8 cells excluded terminally differentiated effector memory CD45RA+ cells. Using immunoSEQ multiplex PCR, the repertoire was profiled, and TCRdb retains in-frame clones only, with some absent. The table lists some 2,100,000 clones, under 95% of them singletons. Source material: naive CD8+ T cells from PBMCs. These receptors were obtained from a man between 18 and 35 years old in good health. Some clones in this sample may be carry-over from other donors' samples.

CDR3: CAWDGTESSYEQYF. The CDR3 coding sequence is TGTGCCTGGGATGGGACAGAGAGCTCCTACGAGCAGTACTTC. V is TRBV30 and J is TRBJ2-7; 7 nucleotides match TRBD1. The CDR3 totals 14 residues. CDR1 and CDR2 (germline): GTSNPN, SVGIG (reference sequence). V was clipped by 5 bases and J by 0 bases; unmatched bases: 7.

For the CDR3, the DNA is TGTGCCAGCAGCGGGGGACTAGCATTTTTCGATGAGCAGTTCTTC. Translation gives CASSGGLAFFDEQFF. The V gene is TRBV9, the J gene TRBJ2-1; 9 bases are a match to TRBD2. The V gene end was trimmed by 3 bases and the J gene end by 8 bases; junction bases not matched to a gene: 9. The germline gives CDR1 SGDLS, CDR2 YYNGEE. CDR3 length: 15 amino acids.

This chain connects TRBV27 to TRBJ2-3, with 13 bases identical to TRBD2. CDR3 length: 16 amino acids. V was pared by 5 bases and J by 3 bases, with 5 bases of the junction left unmatched. Germline assignment: CDR1 MNHEY and CDR2 SMNVEV (reference sequence). The chain's CDR3 is CASSQTSGRVTDTQYF. As DNA, the CDR3 is TGTGCCAGCAGTCAAACTAGCGGGAGGGTTACAGATACGCAGTATTTT.

This chain uses TRBV4-2 with TRBJ2-7; 10 nucleotides align to TRBD2. CDR1 is LGHNA, CDR2 YNFKEQ, per germline. V gave up 3 bases and J gave up 1 base; unmatched junction bases: 3. The CDR3 covers 15 residues. CDR3 coding DNA: TGTGCCAGCAGCCAGGAACTAGCGGGGTCCTACGAGCAGTACTTC. This sequence encodes CASSQELAGSYEQYF.

The V and J genes are TRBV5-4 and TRBJ2-3, with TRBD2 matching over 8 bases. The CDR3 runs 16 residues. J lost 4 bases, V lost 0 bases, and 7 bases had no gene match. Germline CDR1 and CDR2: SGHNT and YYREEE (reference sequence). The chain's CDR3 is CASSLAGAGGADTQYF. CDR3 nucleotides: TGTGCCAGCAGCTTGGCGGGCGCGGGGGGTGCAGATACGCAGTATTTT.

The rearrangement joins TRBV29-1 to TRBJ2-7; the D is unclear. V was pared by 3 bases and J by 3 bases, with 24 bases between. The germline V gene has CDR1 SQVTM and CDR2 ANQGSEA. The CDR3 has 17 amino acids. As DNA, the CDR3 is TGCAGCGTTGATGGTTCAGAAGCCGGAAGCAACGTCTACGAGCAGTACTTC. Protein sequence: CSVDGSEAGSNVYEQYF.

For this clone: Relative to the germline gene, one junction end is altered; a read error may explain this. Within the sample, other DNA sequences also encode this same CDR3. The chain carries TRBV27 and TRBJ2-2; D gene unclear. Looked up from germline, CDR1 is MNHEY and CDR2 is SMNVEV (reference sequence). This CDR3 spans 11 amino acids. The CDR3 loop is CASTNTGELFF. CDR3 coding DNA: TGTGCCAGCACGAATACCGGGGAGCTGTTTTTT.